The 28 T cell receptor beta chains listed next were all sequenced from one sample in a study of shared clonotypes between healthy human individuals. Clones were sequenced by immunoSEQ multiplex PCR, and TCRdb holds only the in-frame ones, with some missing. Seen here are about 320,000 clones, 87% observed once, and the top ten hold around 15%. Sequenced material: memory CD8+ T cells sorted from blood. As to subset: CD45RO+ cells pooled with CCR7-negative TemRA cells. These receptors originate from a man between 18 and 35 years old in good health.

The chain's CDR3 is CAWSGWDRRGTQYF. The CDR3 bases are TGTGCCTGGAGTGGATGGGACAGACGGGGGACCCAGTACTTC. This chain uses TRBV30 with TRBJ2-5; 7 bases align to TRBD1. CDR1 GTSNPN and CDR2 SVGIG come from the germline V gene (reference sequence). With V trimmed by 1 base and J by 7 bases, 9 bases remained unmatched. CDR3 length: 14 residues.

The rearrangement joins TRBV7-9 to TRBJ2-7, with a tentative D call TRBD2 (5 bases). Germline CDR1 reads SEHNR; CDR2 reads FQNEAQ (reference sequence). The V gene lost 1 base and the J gene lost 3 bases, with 7 bases spanning the gap. The CDR3 contains 13 residues. The CDR3 region has the DNA TGTGCCAGCAGCTTAGTTAGCGACTACGAGCAGTACTTC. It encodes CASSLVSDYEQYF. Combining the CDR3 with reference TRBV7-9 and TRBJ2-7 gives the whole variable domain DTGVSQNPRHKITKRGQNVTFRCDPISEHNRLYWYRQTLGQGPEFLTYFQNEAQLEKSRLLSDRFSAERPKGSFSTLEIQRTEQGDSAMYLCASSLVSDYEQYFGPGTRLTVT.

In the case of this clone: A read error may produce the germline difference seen at one junction end. The chain recombines TRBV6-6 with TRBJ2-5; 10 nucleotides match TRBD2. Germline V lookup: CDR1 MNHNY, CDR2 SVGAGI (reference sequence). The CDR3 is 16 residues long. As DNA, the CDR3 is TGTGCCAGCAGTCCTGGACTAGCGGAGTACCAAGAGGCCCAGTACTTC. Translating it yields CASSPGLAEYQEAQYF.

The rearrangement joins TRBV9 to TRBJ2-5; D is possibly TRBD2 (6 bases). Germline CDR1 and CDR2: SGDLS and YYNGEE. V was trimmed by 3 bases and J by 1 base, leaving 13 bases between them. CDR3 length equals 15 residues. In nucleotides, the CDR3 is TGTGCCAGCAGCGCCGAGGAGGGCCCCCAAGAGACCCAGTACTTC. Translating gives CASSAEEGPQETQYF.

The gene calls are TRBV4-1 and TRBJ2-7, with D uncertain. V was pared by 0 bases and J by 1 base, with 10 bases between. CDR3 length: 15 amino acids. In germline, CDR1 is MGHRA, CDR2 YSYEKL. CDR3: CASSQDRGLSYEQYF. The CDR3 DNA sequence: TGCGCCAGCAGCCAAGATAGAGGTTTATCCTACGAGCAGTACTTC.

A remark on this clone: Other DNA sequences from this sample encode an identical CDR3 as well. The genes are TRBV9 and TRBJ2-2; no definite D call. Between the trimmed V and J ends, which lost 0 bases and 1 base, there was a span of 1 base. Germline V gene data show CDR1 as SGDLS and CDR2 as YYNGEE. The CDR3 consists of 13 residues. The CDR3 region has the DNA TGTGCCAGCAGCGTAGGGAACACCGGGGAGCTGTTTTTT. It yields the protein CASSVGNTGELFF.

CDR3 DNA sequence: TGTGCCAGCGGCCGTAAGCTCTCCTACGAGCAGTACTTC. Protein product: CASGRKLSYEQYF. The V gene is TRBV6-1, the J gene TRBJ2-7; no reliable D call. With 8 bases removed from V and 0 bases from J, the gap between germline ends came to 11 bases. The germline V gene has CDR1 MNHNS and CDR2 SASEGT. The CDR3 totals 13 residues.

The chain couples TRBV27 to TRBJ2-3; 10 bases map to TRBD2. Trimming took 3 bases from V and 5 from J; bases not matched to a gene: 8. The CDR3 extends over 16 amino acids. Germline V gives CDR1 MNHEY, CDR2 SMNVEV (reference sequence). CDR3 nucleotides: TGTGCCAGCAGTTTTTTAAGCGGGGGGGCTGGAGATACGCAGTATTTT. As protein: CASSFLSGGAGDTQYF.

The chain has TRBV7-9 and TRBJ2-7; D gene uncertain. The CDR3 contains 15 residues. Germline-derived CDR1 and CDR2 are SEHNR and FQNEAQ (reference sequence). V was cut by 3 bases and J by 5 bases, with 17 bases left in between. The CDR3 is CASSFLSGSLDEQYF. In nucleotides, the CDR3 is TGTGCCAGCAGCTTTTTATCTGGGTCTTTAGACGAGCAGTACTTC.

V gene TRBV4-1 combines with J gene TRBJ2-1; the match to TRBD2 covers 7 bases. V shed 4 bases, J shed 0 bases, and the junction held 9 bases outside the gene matches. Germline V gene sequence: CDR1 MGHRA, CDR2 YSYEKL. The CDR3 covers 17 residues. Here the CDR3 reads CASSPFLRGSSYNEQFF. The CDR3 nucleotides are TGCGCCAGCAGCCCCTTCCTTCGCGGGAGCTCCTACAATGAGCAGTTCTTC.

The chain has TRBV13 and TRBJ2-1; possibly TRBD2 for D (6 bases). V was trimmed by 1 base and J by 0 bases, leaving 10 bases between them. CDR1 and CDR2 (germline): PRHDT, FYEKMQ (reference sequence). The CDR3 extends over 16 amino acids. The CDR3 nucleotides read TGTGCCAGCAGCTTAGAAGCTAGCGCCTCCTACAATGAGCAGTTCTTC. It is translated as CASSLEASASYNEQFF.

The chain uses TRBV27 and TRBJ2-1, with 7 bases identical to TRBD2. The length of the CDR3 is 15 residues. The V gene's germline CDR1 is MNHEY and CDR2 SMNVEV (reference sequence). J was trimmed by 5 bases and V by 3 bases; bases with no gene match: 7. The CDR3 DNA sequence: TGTGCCAGCAGTTTGTCCGGGACTATCCACAATGAGCAGTTCTTC. This gives the protein CASSLSGTIHNEQFF.

The chain combines TRBV13 with TRBJ1-4; TRBD1 aligns across 10 bases. Germline lookup yields CDR1 PRHDT and CDR2 FYEKMQ (reference sequence). J lost 8 bases, V lost 5 bases, and 8 bases had no gene match. The CDR3 runs to 15 residues. CDR3 amino acids: CASSEQGQGPEKLFF. CDR3 nucleotides: TGTGCCAGCAGCGAACAGGGACAGGGGCCAGAAAAACTGTTTTTT.

CDR3 in amino acids: CASSVSGVLGNTIYF. The CDR3 nucleotides read TGTGCCAGCAGCGTAAGTGGGGTGCTCGGAAACACCATATATTTT. This chain links TRBV9 with TRBJ1-3; D unresolved. V lost 1 base and J lost 4, with 12 bases in between. CDR1 and CDR2 (germline): SGDLS, YYNGEE. The CDR3 spans 15 residues.

The genes are TRBV13 and TRBJ1-2; D unresolved. Trimming took 3 bases from V and 2 from J, leaving 10 bases between them. Germline lookup yields CDR1 PRHDT and CDR2 FYEKMQ (reference sequence). This CDR3 has 14 amino acids. CDR3 amino acids: CASSFSGSNYGYTF. The DNA of the CDR3 is TGTGCCAGCAGCTTCTCGGGTAGCAACTATGGCTACACCTTC.

The chain links TRBV27 to TRBJ2-7; D may be TRBD1 (5 bases). Germline V lookup: CDR1 MNHEY, CDR2 SMNVEV (reference sequence). This CDR3 region has 14 residues. Trimming stripped 4 bases from V and 2 bases from J, with 12 bases between. The CDR3 DNA sequence: TGTGCCAGCAGTTCCAGGGATTCCCCCTACGAGCAGTACTTC. It yields the protein CASSSRDSPYEQYF.

This sequence joins TRBV5-8 and TRBJ2-1; D not certain. V was pared by 5 bases and J by 2 bases, with 14 bases between. This CDR3 is 15 amino acids long. Germline V CDR1 and CDR2: SGHTS, YDEGEE. The CDR3 nucleotides read TGTGCCAGCAGTCGTTGGGTAGAAACCTACAATGAGCAGTTCTTC. Protein: CASSRWVETYNEQFF.

The V call is TRBV28, the J call TRBJ1-2; the match to TRBD1 covers 9 bases. Germline CDR1 reads MDHEN; CDR2 reads SYDVKM. The CDR3 has 13 amino acids. V gave up 5 bases and J gave up 4 bases; unmatched junction bases: 2. CDR3 coding DNA: TGTGCCAGCAGTGGGACAGGGTCCTATGGCTACACCTTC. Translated, it gives CASSGTGSYGYTF.

V is TRBV6-5 and J is TRBJ1-2; 7 bases are a match to TRBD1. CDR1 and CDR2 from the germline V gene are MNHEY and SVGAGI. The CDR3 runs to 14 residues. V trimming: 8 bases; J trimming: 8 bases; junction bases outside the gene matches: 14. As DNA, the CDR3 is TGTGCCAGCGGGTCGTTGGAGGGGGCATTAGGCTACACCTTC. Protein: CASGSLEGALGYTF.

The V and J genes are TRBV13 and TRBJ2-7; D gene ambiguous. This CDR3 is built from 14 residues. Germline V gene lookup returns CDR1 PRHDT and CDR2 FYEKMQ (reference sequence). Trimming shortened V by 2 bases and J by 5 bases, and 13 bases separated the two germline ends. This chain's CDR3 is CASSLREAWNEQYF. The DNA for the CDR3 is TGTGCCAGCAGCTTAAGGGAAGCGTGGAACGAGCAGTACTTC.

The chain uses TRBV7-8 and TRBJ2-7; tentatively, D is TRBD2 (5 bases). The CDR3 length is 15 residues. Germline assignment: CDR1 SGHVS and CDR2 FQNEAQ. Trimming stripped 4 bases from V and 2 bases from J, with 15 bases between. The CDR3 spells CASSSGRGQAYEQYF. Written as DNA, the CDR3 is TGTGCCAGCAGCTCGGGTCGAGGGCAGGCCTACGAGCAGTACTTC.

V usage is TRBV5-4 and J usage is TRBJ2-7, with D perhaps TRBD2 (5 bases). Germline V lookup: CDR1 SGHNT, CDR2 YYREEE (reference sequence). The CDR3 contains 14 residues. The germline V and J ends were trimmed by 2 bases and 3 bases, with 12 bases remaining between them. The CDR3 DNA is TGTGCCAGCAGCTTCGGACCCGGGGACTACGAGCAGTACTTC. Translation gives CASSFGPGDYEQYF. Looking up the rest from reference TRBV5-4 and TRBJ2-7 gives the full variable domain: ETGVTQSPTHLIKTRGQQVTLRCSSQSGHNTVSWYQQALGQGPQFIFQYYREEENGRGNFPPRFSGLQFPNYSSELNVNALELDDSALYLCASSFGPGDYEQYFGPGTRLTVT.

This clone occurred a few times. The J gene is TRBJ1-2, the V gene TRBV10-2, with 12 bases that match TRBD1. The length of the CDR3 is 15 residues. With V trimmed by 8 bases and J by 3 bases, 7 bases remained unmatched. CDR1 is WSHSY and CDR2 is SAAADI in the germline V gene. DNA of the CDR3: TGCGCCAGCTCCTCCGGGACAGGGGGCTACTATGGCTACACCTTC. Its protein product is CASSSGTGGYYGYTF.

This clone was recorded at least ten times. The chain has TRBV6-1 and TRBJ2-7; the D is unclear. This CDR3 is built from 13 residues. CDR1 MNHNS and CDR2 SASEGT come from the germline V gene. The V and J ends lost 3 bases and 4 bases respectively, with 10 bases between them. CDR3: CASSEETWYEQYF. The CDR3 DNA is TGTGCCAGCAGTGAGGAGACTTGGTACGAGCAGTACTTC.

The chain employs TRBV5-4 and TRBJ2-5, with D tentatively TRBD2 (5 bases). The end of the DNA fits TRBJ2-7 better, so the J call may be wrong. Germline V gene lookup returns CDR1 SGHNT and CDR2 YYREEE (reference sequence). This CDR3 comprises 14 residues. CDR3: CASSLVGGSYEQYF. The CDR3 DNA follows: TGTGCCAGCAGCTTGGTCGGAGGATCCTACGAGCAGTACTTC.

In DNA form, the CDR3 reads TGTGCCAGCAGCTTAGGGGGGACACCCTACGAGCAGTACTTC. Residues: CASSLGGTPYEQYF. The chain joins TRBV7-9 to TRBJ2-7; tentative D call: TRBD1 (6 bases). This CDR3 has 14 amino acids. Trimming removed 1 base at V and 2 bases at J, with 9 bases between. The V gene's germline CDR1 is SEHNR and CDR2 FQNEAQ (reference sequence).

The V call is TRBV11-1, the J call TRBJ2-1; D remains unclear. Looked up from germline, CDR1 is SGHAT and CDR2 is FQDESV (reference sequence). Trimming cost V 7 bases and J 8 bases, with 12 bases left between them. This CDR3 contains 12 residues. CDR3: CASTKNTDEQFF. For the CDR3, the DNA is TGTGCCAGCACCAAGAATACTGATGAGCAGTTCTTC.

V is TRBV14 and J is TRBJ2-7; unclear D gene. CDR3 length equals 13 residues. CDR1 and CDR2 from the germline V gene are SGHDN and FVKESK. The V end lost 3 bases, the J end lost 3 bases, and 9 bases lay between the germline ends. CDR3 sequence: CASSHGTVYEQYF. CDR3 sequence (DNA): TGTGCCAGCAGCCACGGTACAGTCTACGAGCAGTACTTC.